The rows below give T cell receptor beta chains drawn from one sample of a study of STAT3 mutations in large granular lymphocyte leukemia. Profiled with immunoSEQ multiplex PCR; TCRdb holds only in-frame clones, not every one. This sample has 30,000 to 45,000 clones, with more than 70% found just once. Material: PBMCs. The receptors originated from a human donor with T large granular lymphocyte leukemia. Some clones in this sample may be carry-over from other donors' samples. CDR3s include the opening cysteine and the closing phenylalanine or tryptophan. D genes are given only for firm matches. Only some rows state a clone size, as once, few, many or a class for expanded clones.

d_gene	abundance	v_gene	j_gene	CDR3nt	CDR3aa
NA	NA	TRBV29-1	TRBJ1-2	TGCAGCGCGGCAGTTCCTAACTATGGCTACACCTTC	CSAAVPNYGYTF
NA	NA	TRBV6-5	TRBJ1-6	TGTGCCAGCAGAGATCTGACAGGCAATAATTCACCCCTCCACTTT	CASRDLTGNNSPLHF
NA	NA	TRBV30	TRBJ1-6	TGTGCCTGGAGTCCAATACAGGGAACCTGGTCACCCCTCCACTTT	CAWSPIQGTWSPLHF
NA	NA	TRBV5-1	TRBJ1-2	TGCGCCAGCAGCTTGGACGTAGGCAACTTTATATATGGCTACACCTTC	CASSLDVGNFIYGYTF
NA	NA	TRBV9	TRBJ1-3	TGTGCCAGCACCGAGGGGACCGCTGGAAACACCATATATTTT	CASTEGTAGNTIYF
TRBD1	NA	TRBV5-5	TRBJ1-5	TGTGCCAGCAGCTTGGATGGGACAGGGGGAATAAATGGCAATCAGCCCCAGCATTTT	CASSLDGTGGINGNQPQHF
TRBD1	NA	TRBV5-4	TRBJ1-1	TGTGCCAGCAGCTTTGGAGGGGGCGCAAGGGGCACTGAAGCTTTCTTT	CASSFGGGARGTEAFF
TRBD1	NA	TRBV19	TRBJ2-5	TGTGCCAGTAGTTCGACAGGGGTTCGAGAGACCCAGTACTTC	CASSSTGVRETQYF
NA	NA	TRBV7-9	TRBJ1-1	TGTGCCAGCAGCTTAGGAGGAGGAGCTGAAGCTTTCTTT	CASSLGGGAEAFF
TRBD2	once	TRBV5-4	TRBJ2-2	TGTGCCAGCAGAGCGGGGGGGGACACCGGGGAGCTGTTTTTT	CASRAGGDTGELFF
TRBD1	NA	TRBV9	TRBJ1-5	TGTGCCAGCAGTTTACAGGGGGGTCAGCCCCAGCATTTT	CASSLQGGQPQHF
TRBD1	NA	TRBV18	TRBJ1-3	TGTGCCAGCTCGACAGGGTCTGGAAACACCATATATTTT	CASSTGSGNTIYF
NA	NA	TRBV19	TRBJ1-1	TGTGCCAGTAGTATAGATTGGGGATCCGCTGAAGCTTTCTTT	CASSIDWGSAEAFF
TRBD1	NA	TRBV2	TRBJ1-2	TGTGCCAGCAGTGACGGACAGGCGGGTGGCTACACCTTC	CASSDGQAGGYTF
TRBD1	NA	TRBV2	TRBJ2-2	TGTGCCAGCGTAGGACAGGGGGCGTCCGGGGAGCTGTTTTTT	CASVGQGASGELFF
NA	NA	TRBV2	TRBJ2-1	TGTGCCAGCAGCGCCGGGGGTTTCGGAAATGAGCAGTTCTTC	CASSAGGFGNEQFF
NA	NA	TRBV5-1	TRBJ2-2	TGCGCCAGCAGCCCGGGGCCGGGTGGAGACGGGGAGCTGTTTTTT	CASSPGPGGDGELFF
NA	NA	TRBV13	TRBJ1-6	TGTGCCAGCAGCTGGGGAAGGGGTTCCGATAGCTCCTATAATTCACCCCTCCACTTT	CASSWGRGSDSSYNSPLHF
NA	NA	TRBV20-1	TRBJ1-2	TGCAGTGCTATAAGACAGTATGGCTACACCTTC	CSAIRQYGYTF
NA	NA	TRBV29-1	TRBJ2-5	TGCAGCGTTGAAGGGACAGTCCGCCGGTCCCAAGAGACCCAGTACTTC	CSVEGTVRRSQETQYF
TRBD1	NA	TRBV5-1	TRBJ2-3	TGCGCCAGCCTCCTCTCCCGGACAGGGACAACAGATACGCAGTATTTT	CASLLSRTGTTDTQYF
NA	NA	TRBV4-1	TRBJ1-6	TGCGCCAGCAGCCAAACTGGGGCTGGAGTTAATTCACCCCTCCACTTT	CASSQTGAGVNSPLHF
TRBD1	NA	TRBV12-5	TRBJ1-2	TGTGCTAGTGGTTGGGGACAGGGGCACCGGCGAGGCTACACCTTC	CASGWGQGHRRGYTF
TRBD2	once	TRBV18	TRBJ2-7	TGTGCCAGCTCACCAGGCGGGAGCTCCTACGAGCAGTACTTC	CASSPGGSSYEQYF
NA	once	TRBV29-1	TRBJ1-1	TGCAGCGGAGAAAACACTGAAGCTTTCTTT	CSGENTEAFF
NA	once	TRBV6-5	TRBJ2-3	TGTGCCAGCAGACCCCGTTTAGGGGATCGGGATACGCAGTATTTT	CASRPRLGDRDTQYF
NA	NA	TRBV10-1	TRBJ2-5	TGCGCCAGCAGTACGGGAGCTCAGGGGACCCAGTACTTC	CASSTGAQGTQYF
NA	NA	TRBV2	TRBJ1-1	TGTGCCAGCTCTTGGGGGGGCCGGAACACTGAAGCTTTCTTT	CASSWGGRNTEAFF
NA	NA	TRBV11-2	TRBJ2-3	TGTGCCAGCAGCTTCGCTCCTATCTGGGATACGCAGTATTTT	CASSFAPIWDTQYF
TRBD2	once	TRBV5-6	TRBJ2-3	TGTGCCAGCAGCGGAGGACTAGCGGGCACAGATACGCAGTATTTT	CASSGGLAGTDTQYF
NA	NA	TRBV7-8	TRBJ1-1	TGTGCCAGCAGCATTTACTTCGGGACTGAAGCTTTCTTT	CASSIYFGTEAFF
TRBD1	NA	TRBV4-2	TRBJ2-1	TGTGCCAGCAGCCGGGACAGTACCTACAATGAGCAGTTCTTC	CASSRDSTYNEQFF
NA	NA	TRBV5-4	TRBJ1-1	TGTGCCAGCAGCTTGGGTAGGGGGGCCACTGAAGCTTTCTTT	CASSLGRGATEAFF
TRBD1	NA	TRBV29-1	TRBJ1-1	TGCAGCGTTGGGGTGACAGGGGGAAGGACTGAAGCTTTCTTT	CSVGVTGGRTEAFF
NA	once	TRBV2	TRBJ1-6	TGTGCCAGCAGTAACCGCGAGGCAGGGTTTAATTCACCCCTCCACTTT	CASSNREAGFNSPLHF
NA	NA	TRBV19	TRBJ1-1	TGTGCCAGTAGTATCTGGGGTGCAACTGAAGCTTTCTTT	CASSIWGATEAFF
NA	NA	TRBV29-1	TRBJ2-6	TGCAGCGTTGCGACAGCCCCTCACCTATCTGGGGCCAACGTCCTGACTTTC	CSVATAPHLSGANVLTF
TRBD2	NA	TRBV7-8	TRBJ2-5	TGTGCCAGCAGTTCCCGAGGGGCGGGGGAAGTGAAAGAGACCCAGTACTTC	CASSSRGAGEVKETQYF